This T cell receptor beta chain appears in the sequencing data of a study of cytomegalovirus exposure and HLA in healthy donors. Study-level results: When a later analysis compared HLA-associated TCR beta chains with equally common others, the HLA-associated chains turned out to be more clonally expanded and to have lower generation probabilities. Testing in vitro showed a few CMV-associated chains specific for CMV antigens. More than 150 TCR beta chains were listed as cytomegalovirus-associated.

This CDR3 contains 16 residues. V lost 4 bases and J lost 1; bases outside the gene matches: 4. Germline lookup yields CDR1 LGHNA and CDR2 YNFKEQ. Worth noting for this clone: No antigen is known for it.

This PCR relied on a set of 60 Vbeta primers and 13 Jbeta primers. Generated by immunoSEQ multiplex PCR, the TCRdb table keeps only in-frame clones and is missing some. The sample lists about 97,000 clones; about 80% were seen once. The donors, nominally healthy at sampling, likely had unrecorded immune exposures. The source material was PBMCs. This clonotype originated in a man aged 40-49 years in good health and CMV-seronegative. The chain joins TRBV4-2 to TRBJ2-1; 10 bases are shared with TRBD2. The CDR3 is CASSRASGSSYNEQFF. CDR3 sequence (DNA): TGTGCCAGCAGCCGGGCTAGCGGGAGTTCCTACAATGAGCAGTTCTTC.